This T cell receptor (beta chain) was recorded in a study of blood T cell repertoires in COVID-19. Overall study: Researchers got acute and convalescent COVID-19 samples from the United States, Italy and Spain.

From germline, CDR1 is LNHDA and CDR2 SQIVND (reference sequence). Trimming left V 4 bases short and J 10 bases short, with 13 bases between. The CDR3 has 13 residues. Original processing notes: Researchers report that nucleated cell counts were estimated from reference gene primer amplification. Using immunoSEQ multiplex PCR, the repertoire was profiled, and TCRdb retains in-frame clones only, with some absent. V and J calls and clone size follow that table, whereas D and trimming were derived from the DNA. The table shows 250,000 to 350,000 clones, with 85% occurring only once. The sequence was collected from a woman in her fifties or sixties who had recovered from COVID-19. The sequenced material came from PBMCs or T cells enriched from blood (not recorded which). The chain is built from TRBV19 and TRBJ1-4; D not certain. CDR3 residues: CASSNDPGGKLFF. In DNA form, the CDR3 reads TGTGCCAGTAGTAATGATCCCGGTGGAAAACTGTTTTTT. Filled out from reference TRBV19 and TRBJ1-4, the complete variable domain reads DGGITQSPKYLFRKEGQNVTLSCEQNLNHDAMYWYRQDPGQGLRLIYYSQIVNDFQKGDIAEGYSVSREKKESFPLTVTSAQKNPTAFYLCASSNDPGGKLFFGSGTQLSVL.